This passage covers 8 T cell receptor beta chains from one sample sequenced in a study of blood T cell repertoires in COVID-19. Using immunoSEQ multiplex PCR, the repertoire was profiled, and TCRdb retains in-frame clones only, with some absent. Counted here are fewer than 350,000 clones, around 88% occurring once; the ten biggest clones make up roughly 5%. The sample taken for sequencing was peripheral blood. The receptors shown here come from a man aged 40-50 years with acute or convalescent COVID-19.

The chain is built from TRBV7-8 and TRBJ2-7, with D possibly being TRBD2 (6 bases). The CDR3 contains 16 residues. Trimming took 4 bases from V and 6 from J, leaving 22 bases between them. CDR1 and CDR2 from the germline V gene are SGHVS and FQNEAQ. CDR3 loop: CASSSITGTPYSEQYF. The CDR3 DNA reads TGTGCCAGCAGCTCCATTACCGGGACTCCATATTCCGAGCAGTACTTC.

The chain recombines TRBV2 with TRBJ1-5, with TRBD1 identical over 10 bases. V lost 6 bases to trimming and J lost 6 bases; unmatched junction nucleotides: 5. This CDR3 spans 14 amino acids. Per germline, CDR1 SNHLY and CDR2 FYNNEI. CDR3 coding DNA: TGTGCCAGCAGAGGGACAGGGGTGCGTCAGCCCCAGCATTTT. Protein sequence: CASRGTGVRQPQHF.

The chain combines TRBV3-1 (or the pseudogene TRBV3-2) with TRBJ2-3; D call uncertain. Germline V CDR1 and CDR2: LGHDT, YNNKEL (reference sequence). CDR3 length equals 17 residues. V was cut by 0 bases and J by 2 bases, with 15 bases left in between. The CDR3 region has the DNA TGTGCCAGCAGCCAAGATCGGTCCTCCCCCGACACAGATACGCAGTATTTT. Protein product: CASSQDRSSPDTDTQYF.

The chain employs TRBV4-1 and TRBJ2-1; D gene ambiguous. The germline V and J ends were trimmed by 1 base and 0 bases, with 7 bases remaining between them. CDR1 and CDR2 from the germline V gene are MGHRA and YSYEKL. The CDR3 totals 15 residues. Here the CDR3 reads CASSQAFGSYNEQFF. The CDR3, as DNA: TGCGCCAGCAGCCAAGCCTTCGGCTCCTACAATGAGCAGTTCTTC.

In this sample, this clone turned up once. The rearrangement joins TRBV30 to TRBJ1-2; a weak D match, TRBD1 (6 bases). Germline V gene data show CDR1 as GTSNPN and CDR2 as SVGIG (reference sequence). This CDR3 has 13 residues. The V end was cut by 3 bases, the J end by 7 bases, with 15 bases between. CDR3 protein: CAWRDTGWGGYTF. In nucleotides, the CDR3 is TGTGCCTGGAGGGATACAGGGTGGGGTGGCTACACCTTC.

This clone was observed once. The CDR3 loop reads CASSLDRGPYEQYF. The CDR3 DNA reads TGTGCCAGCAGCTTGGACAGGGGCCCCTACGAGCAGTACTTC. The chain combines TRBV5-4 with TRBJ2-7; 7 positions agree with TRBD1. CDR1 is SGHNT and CDR2 is YYREEE in the germline V gene (reference sequence). The ends lost 0 bases at V and 2 bases at J; junction bases unmatched: 2. The CDR3 totals 14 residues.

DNA of the CDR3: TGTGCCAGCCGGTCCGCTGGAGATACGCAGTATTTT. Its translation is CASRSAGDTQYF. This chain uses TRBV25-1 with TRBJ2-3; D not certain. The CDR3 contains 12 residues. V was clipped by 8 bases and J by 5 bases, with 11 bases between them. Germline CDR1 is MGHDK and CDR2 is SYGVNS.

There are a few counts of this clone. V usage is TRBV5-1 and J usage is TRBJ1-1; D is undetermined. Germline CDR1 and CDR2: SGHRS and YFSETQ. V was cut by 0 bases and J by 0 bases, with 9 bases left in between. This CDR3 region has 15 residues. The CDR3 here is CASSLDGALNTEAFF. The CDR3 nucleotides are TGCGCCAGCAGCTTGGATGGAGCCCTGAACACTGAAGCTTTCTTT.